The 16 T cell receptor beta chains given below trace back to one sample, sequenced in a study of T cells after yellow fever vaccination. TCRdb re-derived calls from the 5' RACE reads in MiXCR, one entry per CDR3 protein. The data hold a few hundred thousand distinct CDR3 sequences, with less than 9.5% observed a single time. The specimen comprised CD4+ T cells sorted from PBMCs, sampled 5 days after the yellow fever booster vaccination. The receptors here all came from a man in his late teens or twenties who received the YFV17D yellow fever vaccine.

This chain uses TRBV30 with TRBJ2-7; the D gene could be TRBD1 or TRBD2 (5 bases each). The germline gives CDR1 GTSNPN, CDR2 SVGIG (reference sequence). CDR3 size: 13 residues. V was shortened by 5 bases and J by 3 bases, with 14 bases between the two germline ends. CDR3 sequence reads: CAWAPWGRYEQYF. CDR3 in DNA: TGTGCCTGGGCCCCCTGGGGACGCTACGAGCAGTACTTC. Together with reference TRBV30 and TRBJ2-7, the CDR3 gives the full variable domain: SQTIHQWPATLVQPVGSPLSLECTVEGTSNPNLYWYRQAAGRGLQLLFYSVGIGQISSEVPQNLSASRPQDRQFILSSKKLLLSDSGFYLCAWAPWGRYEQYFGPGTRLTVT.

This clonotype has a count of ten or more. This chain links TRBV4-3 with TRBJ2-2; 8 nucleotides match TRBD2. CDR1 LGHNA and CDR2 YSLEER come from the germline V gene. The V gene end was trimmed by 2 bases and the J gene end by 7 bases; junction bases not matched to a gene: 15. The CDR3 sequence is 18 residues long. The CDR3 loop reads CASSQRAVQRGIDGELFF. CDR3 bases: TGCGCCAGCAGCCAAAGGGCCGTCCAGCGGGGGATTGACGGGGAGCTGTTTTTT.

The chain joins TRBV28 to TRBJ2-3; maybe TRBD1 (6 bases). CDR3 length: 15 residues. Trimming pared 7 bases from V and 4 bases from J, leaving 18 bases between. Germline values: CDR1 MDHEN, CDR2 SYDVKM. CDR3 protein: CASTRWGQGSDTQYF. The CDR3 DNA sequence: TGTGCCAGCACACGGTGGGGCCAGGGGTCAGATACGCAGTATTTT.

Remarks on this clonotype: One end of the junction fails to match germline, which may point to a read error. The J gene is TRBJ2-1, the V gene TRBV7-7, with D possibly being TRBD2 (6 bases). Germline V gene sequence: CDR1 SSHAT, CDR2 FNYEAQ (reference sequence). This CDR3 has 14 residues. CDR3 bases: TGTGCTAGCAGCTTAGATGCGGGGCGCAATGAGCAGTTCTTC. Encoded protein: CASSLDAGRNEQFF.

This clonotype was seen just once. This sequence joins TRBV27 and TRBJ1-6; no firm D call. Trimming left V 7 bases short and J 0 bases short, with 10 bases between. This CDR3 region has 15 residues. Germline V lookup: CDR1 MNHEY, CDR2 SMNVEV (reference sequence). In DNA form, the CDR3 reads TGTGCCAGCAACCATCGGAGCTCCTATAATTCACCCCTCCACTTT. This sequence encodes CASNHRSSYNSPLHF.

The chain has TRBV10-3 and TRBJ2-5; 9 nucleotides match TRBD2. The CDR3 extends over 12 amino acids. V trimming: 6 bases; J trimming: 5 bases; junction bases outside the gene matches: 1. Germline CDR1 ENHRY, CDR2 SYGVKD. The CDR3 reads CAIRSGRETQYF. The CDR3 nucleotides read TGTGCCATCAGGAGCGGGAGGGAGACCCAGTACTTC.

This clonotype was counted a few times. V gene TRBV18 combines with J gene TRBJ2-7, with D perhaps assigned TRBD1 or TRBD2 (5 bases each). This CDR3 region has 14 residues. V lost 5 bases to trimming and J lost 0 bases, with 11 bases between them. Germline assignment: CDR1 KGHSH and CDR2 LQKENI. CDR3: CASSSGPNSYEQYF. The CDR3 bases are TGTGCCAGCTCATCGGGGCCTAACTCCTACGAGCAGTACTTC. The whole variable domain, remainder taken from reference TRBV18 and TRBJ2-7, is NAGVMQNPRHLVRRRGQEARLRCSPMKGHSHVYWYRQLPEEGLKFMVYLQKENIIDESGMPKERFSAEFPKEGPSILRIQQVVRGDSAAYFCASSSGPNSYEQYFGPGTRLTVT.

V gene TRBV14 combines with J gene TRBJ2-4; 7 bases are a match to TRBD1. V lost 4 bases and J lost 0; bases outside the gene matches: 6. The CDR3 is 16 residues long. The germline gives CDR1 SGHDN, CDR2 FVKESK. The CDR3, as DNA: TGTGCCAGCAGCCCGGGACAGTACAGAGCCAAAAACATTCAGTACTTC. Protein product: CASSPGQYRAKNIQYF.

The table lists this clonotype with many counts. V and J are TRBV7-3 and TRBJ2-5; 8 positions agree with TRBD2. The CDR3 is 15 amino acids. Per germline, CDR1 SGHTA and CDR2 FQGTGA. The V segment lost 5 bases and the J segment 5 bases; nucleotides outside the gene matches: 10. CDR3 nucleotide sequence: TGTGCCAGCAGCCGGAGTAGCGGGACTCGGGAGACCCAGTACTTC. It specifies CASSRSSGTRETQYF.

The chain uses TRBV12-3 or TRBV12-4 and TRBJ1-1; 7 bases align to TRBD1. V shed 6 bases, J shed 0 bases, and the junction held 10 bases outside the gene matches. The CDR3 has 16 residues. In DNA form, the CDR3 reads TGTGCCAGCAGCCCCACCGCGACAGGGATGAACACTGAAGCTTTCTTT. Its protein is CASSPTATGMNTEAFF.

This clonotype was seen a few times. V usage is TRBV24-1 and J usage is TRBJ1-1; TRBD1 matches at 9 bases. V shed 2 bases, J shed 7 bases, and the junction held 4 bases outside the gene matches. The length of the CDR3 is 14 residues. In germline, CDR1 is KGHDR, CDR2 SFDVKD. CDR3 residues: CATSDSQGADEAFF. CDR3 DNA: TGTGCCACCAGTGATTCACAGGGGGCGGATGAAGCTTTCTTT.

The chain links TRBV5-1 to TRBJ1-4; no definite D call. CDR1 is SGHRS and CDR2 is YFSETQ in the germline V gene. The CDR3 runs 16 residues. The V end lost 4 bases, the J end lost 5 bases, and 18 bases lay between the germline ends. CDR3 nucleotides: TGCGCCAGCAGCCAAGGGCCGACGGACTCCAATGAAAAACTGTTTTTT. Translation gives CASSQGPTDSNEKLFF.

This clonotype was counted at least ten times. This chain uses TRBV7-9 with TRBJ2-1; tentative D call: TRBD2 (6 bases). The germline V and J ends were trimmed by 5 bases and 4 bases, with 18 bases remaining between them. In germline, CDR1 is SEHNR, CDR2 FQNEAQ (reference sequence). The CDR3 is 16 amino acids. CDR3 nucleotide sequence: TGTGCCAGCAGCAGCCGGGGGACTCAGGATTACAATGAGCAGTTCTTC. Its protein product is CASSSRGTQDYNEQFF.

The chain combines TRBV20-1 with TRBJ2-7; TRBD1 is a possible D gene (6 bases). Germline values: CDR1 DFQATT, CDR2 SNEGSKA (reference sequence). The CDR3 has 12 amino acids. Trimming took off 7 bases at V and 4 bases at J, with 14 bases between the two ends. The CDR3 spells CSVSSGAYEQYF. CDR3 nucleotides: TGCAGTGTTAGCTCAGGGGCTTACGAGCAGTACTTC.

CDR3 sequence (DNA): TGCGCCAGCAGCTCAGGGTCGTTGGGGAACACCGGGGAGCTGTTTTTT. This codes for CASSSGSLGNTGELFF. This chain uses TRBV5-1 with TRBJ2-2; TRBD1 is a possible D gene (5 bases). Looked up from germline, CDR1 is SGHRS and CDR2 is YFSETQ. The CDR3 totals 16 residues. Trimming took 3 bases from V and 1 from J, leaving 13 bases between them.

This clonotype was seen many times. The chain combines TRBV12-3 or TRBV12-4 with TRBJ1-4; D may be TRBD1 (6 bases). The V gene lost 5 bases and the J gene lost 8 bases, with 12 bases spanning the gap. This CDR3 region has 13 residues. CDR3 region: CASSAQGWEKLFF. CDR3 bases: TGTGCCAGCAGTGCACAGGGTTGGGAAAAACTGTTTTTT.